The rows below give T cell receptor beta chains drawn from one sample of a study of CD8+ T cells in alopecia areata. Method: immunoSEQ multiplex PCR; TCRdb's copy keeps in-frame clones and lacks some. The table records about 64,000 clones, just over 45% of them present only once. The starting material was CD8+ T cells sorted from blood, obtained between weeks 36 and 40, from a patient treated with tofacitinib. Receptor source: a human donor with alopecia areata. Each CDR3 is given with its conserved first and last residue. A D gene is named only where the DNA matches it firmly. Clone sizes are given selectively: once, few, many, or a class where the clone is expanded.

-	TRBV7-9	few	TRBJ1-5	CASSPGKEPQHF	TGTGCCAGCAGTCCAGGGAAAGAGCCCCAGCATTTT
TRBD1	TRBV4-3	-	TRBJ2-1	CASSQETPGQYNEQFF	TGCGCCAGCAGCCAAGAAACCCCGGGACAGTACAATGAGCAGTTCTTC
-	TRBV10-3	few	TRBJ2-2	CAISERERGTGELFF	TGTGCCATCAGTGAAAGGGAGAGAGGCACCGGGGAGCTGTTTTTT
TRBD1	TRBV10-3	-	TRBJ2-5	CAISERSGTEPQETQYF	TGTGCCATCAGCGAAAGATCCGGGACAGAACCCCAAGAGACCCAGTACTTC
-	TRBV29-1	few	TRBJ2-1	CSVASRLNEQFF	TGCAGCGTTGCGAGTCGGCTCAATGAACAGTTCTTC
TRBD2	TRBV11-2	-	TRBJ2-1	CASSFRLAGINEQFF	TGTGCCAGCAGCTTCAGACTAGCGGGAATCAATGAGCAGTTCTTC
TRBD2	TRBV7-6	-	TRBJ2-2	CASTVRASGRDTGELFF	TGTGCCAGCACCGTGCGGGCTAGCGGGAGGGACACCGGGGAGCTGTTTTTT
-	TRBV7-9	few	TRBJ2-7	CASSLADRPYEQYF	TGTGCCAGCAGCTTAGCGGACAGACCCTACGAGCAGTACTTC
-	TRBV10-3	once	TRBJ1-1	CAISEGGADTEAFF	TGTGCCATCAGTGAAGGGGGTGCGGACACTGAAGCTTTCTTT
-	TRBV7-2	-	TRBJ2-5	CASSFARETQYF	TGTGCCAGCAGCTTCGCGAGGGAGACCCAGTACTTC
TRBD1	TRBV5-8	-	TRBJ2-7	CASSGQGPHEQYF	TGTGCCAGCAGCGGACAGGGACCCCACGAGCAGTACTTC
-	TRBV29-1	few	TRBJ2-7	CSVSGVGSYEQYF	TGCAGCGTTAGTGGGGTTGGATCCTACGAGCAGTACTTC
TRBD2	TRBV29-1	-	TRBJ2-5	CSVLAGVEETQYF	TGCAGCGTACTAGCGGGAGTGGAAGAGACCCAGTACTTC
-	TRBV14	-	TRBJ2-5	CASSQQVGQTQYF	TGTGCCAGCAGCCAACAGGTGGGGCAGACCCAGTACTTC
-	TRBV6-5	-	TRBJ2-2	CASSYLLGGTGELFF	TGTGCCAGCAGTTACCTGTTAGGGGGAACCGGGGAGCTGTTTTTT
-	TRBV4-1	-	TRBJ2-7	CASSQARLAQEQYF	TGCGCCAGCAGCCAAGCTAGACTCGCCCAGGAGCAGTACTTC
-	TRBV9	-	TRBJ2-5	CASSDQETQYF	TGTGCCAGCAGCGACCAAGAGACCCAGTACTTC